Here is one T cell receptor beta chain with its context. Its specificity is not known. Germline lookup yields CDR1 DFQATT and CDR2 SNEGSKA (reference sequence). V dropped 8 bases and J dropped 2 bases, with 8 bases sitting between them. This CDR3 is 11 amino acids long. Profiled with immunoSEQ multiplex PCR; TCRdb holds only in-frame clones, not every one. The sample has about 240,000 clones; approximately 86% are singletons. The record originates from a study of cytomegalovirus exposure and HLA in healthy donors. General study findings and limits: Subsequent analysis found a tendency for first-cohort TCR clusters to co-occur within the 120 validation repertoires. Whilst most TCR sequences proved rare, a subset of public TCRs occurred across many donors. Three chains tied to CMV proved CMV antigen-specific in vitro.

The donors formed part of the roughly 110-subject validation cohort, distinct from the approximately 670-subject first cohort. Sequencing used PBMCs. The rearrangement joins TRBV20-1 to TRBJ2-3; D is unresolved. The sequence came from a woman aged 25-40 years in good health and CMV-seropositive. The CDR3 bases are TGCAGTATAGCAGACACAGATACGCAGTATTTT. Translation: CSIADTDTQYF.